The 5 T cell receptor beta chains in this list originate from one sample, sequenced in a study of human T cells and chemical hapten exposure. Each CDR3 protein gets one entry after TCRdb re-called the RACE reads with MiXCR. In the table there are about 49,000 distinct CDR3 sequences, about a tenth of which are singletons. Time point in this sample: patch test 1, 2 weeks after DPC sensitization. Treatment noted: therapeutic diphenylcyclopropenone sensitization with weekly scalp DPC. Sequencing was performed on whole blood, taken in connection with sensitization to the hapten diphenylcyclopropenone (DPC). The receptors derive from a woman in her 50s with alopecia areata. Some clones in this sample may be carry-over from other donors' samples.

The rearrangement uses TRBV28 and TRBJ2-3, with 7 bases that match TRBD1. V lost 10 bases to trimming and J lost 5 bases; unmatched junction nucleotides: 12. This CDR3 contains 14 residues. The germline V gene has CDR1 MDHEN and CDR2 SYDVKM. DNA of the CDR3: TGTGCCACCACACACAGGGGCCCAAAAGATACGCAGTATTTT. Translation: CATTHRGPKDTQYF. Combining the CDR3 with reference TRBV28 and TRBJ2-3 gives the whole variable domain DVKVTQSSRYLVKRTGEKVFLECVQDMDHENMFWYRQDPGLGLRLIYFSYDVKMKEKGDIPEGYSVSREKKERFSLILESASTNQTSMYLCATTHRGPKDTQYFGPGTRLTVL.

J is TRBJ2-3 and V is TRBV9; TRBD2 matches 9 bases. The CDR3 sequence is 15 residues long. V shed 4 bases and J 0 bases; nucleotides not matched to a gene: 3. CDR1 and CDR2 from the germline V gene are SGDLS and YYNGEE. CDR3 sequence (DNA): TGTGCCAGCAGCTTCACTAGCGGGAGCACAGATACGCAGTATTTT. Translation: CASSFTSGSTDTQYF.

V and J are TRBV30 and TRBJ1-2, with unresolved D. The CDR3 extends over 13 amino acids. CDR1 and CDR2 (germline): GTSNPN, SVGIG (reference sequence). The V end was cut by 3 bases, the J end by 6 bases, with 14 bases between. Written as DNA, the CDR3 is TGTGCCTGGAGCCCGAGTACAGTGGATGGCTACACCTTC. It translates to CAWSPSTVDGYTF.

The sample holds a few counts of this clonotype. V usage is TRBV18 and J usage is TRBJ2-5; D is tentatively TRBD1 or TRBD2 (5 bases each). CDR3 length: 18 residues. The germline V and J ends were trimmed by 6 bases and 4 bases, with 27 bases remaining between them. Looked up from germline, CDR1 is KGHSH and CDR2 is LQKENI. The chain's CDR3 is CASSPGLGKTPTVETQYF. Written as DNA, the CDR3 is TGTGCCAGCTCTCCGGGGCTGGGAAAAACACCAACGGTAGAGACCCAGTACTTC. Variable domain in full (rest from reference TRBV18 and TRBJ2-5): NAGVMQNPRHLVRRRGQEARLRCSPMKGHSHVYWYRQLPEEGLKFMVYLQKENIIDESGMPKERFSAEFPKEGPSILRIQQVVRGDSAAYFCASSPGLGKTPTVETQYFGPGTRLLVL.

This chain uses TRBV4-1 with TRBJ2-3; 8 nucleotides agree with TRBD2. The junction had 18 bases not matched to a gene; V was cut back by 6 bases and J by 4 bases. This CDR3 has 18 amino acids. Looked up from germline, CDR1 is MGHRA and CDR2 is YSYEKL. In nucleotides, the CDR3 is TGCGCCAGCAGGGAGGCAAGCGGGAGACCTCGGGGCCCAGATACGCAGTATTTT. As protein: CASREASGRPRGPDTQYF.